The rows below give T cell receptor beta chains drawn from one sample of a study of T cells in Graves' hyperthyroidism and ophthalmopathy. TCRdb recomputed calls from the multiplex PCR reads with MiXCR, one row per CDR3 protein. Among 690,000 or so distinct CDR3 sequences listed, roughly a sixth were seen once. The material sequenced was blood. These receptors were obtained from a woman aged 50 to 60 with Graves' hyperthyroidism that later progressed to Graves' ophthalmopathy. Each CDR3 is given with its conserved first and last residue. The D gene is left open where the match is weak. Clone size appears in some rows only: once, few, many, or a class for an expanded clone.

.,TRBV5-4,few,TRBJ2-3,TGTGCCAGCAGCCACGGAGGAACTAGCACAGATACGCAGTATTTT,CASSHGGTSTDTQYF
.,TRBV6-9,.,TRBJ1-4,TGTGCCAGCAGTTCCTACCTGACCCGGAGTTTAGATGAAAAACTGTTTTTT,CASSSYLTRSLDEKLFF
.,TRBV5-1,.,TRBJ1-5,TGCGCCAGTGCCCCGGCACCTTATCAGCCCCAGCATTTT,CASAPAPYQPQHF
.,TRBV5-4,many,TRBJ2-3,TGTGCCAGCAGCGTCGAGGGAACAGATACGCAGTATTTT,CASSVEGTDTQYF
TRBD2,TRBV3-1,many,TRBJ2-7,TGTGCCAGCAGCCAAATCCCCAGCGGGGACTACGAGCAGTACTTC,CASSQIPSGDYEQYF
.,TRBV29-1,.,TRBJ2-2,TGCAGCGCTGATCGGGGTAGTGGCGGGGAGCTGTTTTTT,CSADRGSGGELFF
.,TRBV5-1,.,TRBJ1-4,TGCGCCAGCTCAGGGGATATTAATGAAAAACTGTTTTTT,CASSGDINEKLFF
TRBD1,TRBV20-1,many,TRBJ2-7,TGCAGTGCTCCACAGGGGGTGAAGTACGAGCAGTACTTC,CSAPQGVKYEQYF
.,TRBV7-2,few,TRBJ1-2,TGTGCCAGCAGCTTAGTGGGTCAGGGGCAAGGCTACACCTTC,CASSLVGQGQGYTF
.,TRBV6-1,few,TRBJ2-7,TGTGCCAGCAGTTCCTGGGCGGCGGAGGAGCAGTACTTC,CASSSWAAEEQYF
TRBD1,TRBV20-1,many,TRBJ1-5,TGCAGTGCCACCATGGACAGGAGCAATCAGCCCCAGCATTTT,CSATMDRSNQPQHF
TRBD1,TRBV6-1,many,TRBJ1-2,TGTGCCAGCAGCGACACAGGGGACTATGGCTACACCTTC,CASSDTGDYGYTF
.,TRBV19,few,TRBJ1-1,TGTGCCAGTAGTATACTGGGGGCAACTGAAGCTTTCTTT,CASSILGATEAFF
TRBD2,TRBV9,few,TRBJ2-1,TGTGCCAGCAGCGCGCTAGCGGGGACAGACAATGAGCAGTTCTTC,CASSALAGTDNEQFF
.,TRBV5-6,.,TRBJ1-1,TGTGCCAGCAGCTTTTGGGCCCCCGGGAGGAACACTGAAGCTTTCTTT,CASSFWAPGRNTEAFF
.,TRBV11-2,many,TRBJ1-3,TGTGCCAGCAGCGGGTCTCCTGGAAACACCATATATTTT,CASSGSPGNTIYF
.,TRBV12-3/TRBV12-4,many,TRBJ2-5,TGTGCCAGCAGTCCGTGCCGGATGGAGACCCAGTACTTC,CASSPCRMETQYF
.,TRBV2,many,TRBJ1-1,TGTGCCAGCAGTGAAGCGTGGCGGAACACTGAAGCTTTCTTT,CASSEAWRNTEAFF
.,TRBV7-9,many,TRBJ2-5,TGTGCCAGCAGCCCTGGCGCGTTAAGGCAAGAGACCCAGTACTTC,CASSPGALRQETQYF
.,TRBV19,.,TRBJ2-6,TGTGCCAGTAGTATAGGGCCCGGGGGCTCTGGGGCCAACGTCCTGACTTTC,CASSIGPGGSGANVLTF
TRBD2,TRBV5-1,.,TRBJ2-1,TGCGCCAGCAGCTGGACTAGCGGGGGGGGTTACAATGAGCAGTTCTTC,CASSWTSGGGYNEQFF
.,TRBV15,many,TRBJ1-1,TGTGCCACCAGAGAGACAGGACCAATTTTTGAAGCTTTCTTT,CATRETGPIFEAFF
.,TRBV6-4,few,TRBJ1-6,TGTGCCAGCAGTGAAGGACCTACCCCCCATTCACCCCTCCACTTT,CASSEGPTPHSPLHF
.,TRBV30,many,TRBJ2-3,TGTGCCTGGAACCACCGGGGCGCAGATACGCAGTATTTT,CAWNHRGADTQYF
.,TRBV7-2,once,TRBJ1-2,TGTGCCAGCAGCTCGCGCGGGGCCGTTGGCTATGGCTACACCTTC,CASSSRGAVGYGYTF
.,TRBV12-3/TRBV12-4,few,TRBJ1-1,TGTACCAGCAGTCCCCCCCAGGGTAACACTGAAGCTTTCTTT,CTSSPPQGNTEAFF
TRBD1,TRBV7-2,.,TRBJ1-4,TGTGCCAGCAGCTTAACAGGGGGCCTTCTGAATGAAAAACTGTTTTTT,CASSLTGGLLNEKLFF
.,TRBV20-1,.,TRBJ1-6,TGCAGTGCTAGTCCAGTGGGGGGAAATTCACCCCTCCACTTT,CSASPVGGNSPLHF
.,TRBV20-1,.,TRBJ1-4,TGCAGTGCTGCGGACAAAAAACTGTTTTTT,CSAADKKLFF
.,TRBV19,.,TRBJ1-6,TGTGCCAGTAGTCATAATACCGGGGGACATGGATCACCCCTCCACTTT,CASSHNTGGHGSPLHF
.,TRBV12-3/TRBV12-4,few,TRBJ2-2,TGTGCCAGCAGTTTAGGGACCGTCCCCGGGGAGCTGTTTTTT,CASSLGTVPGELFF
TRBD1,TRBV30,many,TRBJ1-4,TGTGCCTGGACCCCGGGACAGGGGCCCGAAAAACTGTTTTTT,CAWTPGQGPEKLFF
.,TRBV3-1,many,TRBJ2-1,TGTGCCAGCAGCCAAGCGGAGAGCGAGCAGTTCTTC,CASSQAESEQFF
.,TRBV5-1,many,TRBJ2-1,TGCGCCAGCAGCTTTACCCCGGGACAACGCTACAATGAGCAGTTCTTC,CASSFTPGQRYNEQFF
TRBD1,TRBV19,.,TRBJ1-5,TGTGCCAGTAGTACCCCGGACAGGGTAACAAATCAGCCCCAGCATTTT,CASSTPDRVTNQPQHF
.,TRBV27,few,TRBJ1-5,TGTGCCAGCAGTTTTCATAGCAATCAGCCCCAGCATTTT,CASSFHSNQPQHF
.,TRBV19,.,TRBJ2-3,TGTGCCAGTAGTATAGATCGCTACAGGAGCACAGATACGCAGTATTTT,CASSIDRYRSTDTQYF
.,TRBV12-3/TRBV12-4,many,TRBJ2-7,TGTGCCAGCAGTTTAGCGCCGCAGGGTTCCTACGAGCAGTACTTC,CASSLAPQGSYEQYF
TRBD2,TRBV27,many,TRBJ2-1,TGTGCCAGCAGTTTAATTCCTTCGGGGGGGAATGAGCAGTTCTTC,CASSLIPSGGNEQFF
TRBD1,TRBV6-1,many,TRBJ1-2,TGTGCCAGCAAGGGACAGGGGGAGGTCTATGGCTACACCTTC,CASKGQGEVYGYTF
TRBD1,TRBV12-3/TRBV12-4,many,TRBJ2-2,TGTGCCAGCAGTCGCGGGACAGGGGGTCCCGGGGAGCTGTTTTTT,CASSRGTGGPGELFF
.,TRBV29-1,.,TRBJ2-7,TGCAGCGTTGTACTGGGTGGTTACGAGCAGTACTTC,CSVVLGGYEQYF
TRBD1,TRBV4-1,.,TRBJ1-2,TGCGCCAGCAGCCAGTCACCGACAGGGTACGTTGACTATGGCTACACCTTC,CASSQSPTGYVDYGYTF
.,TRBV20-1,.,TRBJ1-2,TGCAGTGCTAGAGATAATAGCCAGGGCCCTAACTATGGCTACACCTTC,CSARDNSQGPNYGYTF
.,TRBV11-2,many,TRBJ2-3,TGTGCCAGCAGCTTAGGGGGCTGGGGCGGGGATACAGATACGCAGTATTTT,CASSLGGWGGDTDTQYF
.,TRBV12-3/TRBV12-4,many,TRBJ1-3,TGTGCCAGCAGTCCGCGGGATTTCCTTCGGAACACCATATATTTT,CASSPRDFLRNTIYF
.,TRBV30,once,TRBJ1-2,TGTGCCTGGAGTGTACGGAACGGCAACTATGGCTACACCTTC,CAWSVRNGNYGYTF
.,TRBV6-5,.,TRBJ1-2,TGTGCCAGCAGTTACAGGCAGGGGAGCTATGGCTACACCTTC,CASSYRQGSYGYTF
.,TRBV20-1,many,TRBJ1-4,TGCAGTGCTAGAGATCCCGAAAAACTGTTTTTT,CSARDPEKLFF
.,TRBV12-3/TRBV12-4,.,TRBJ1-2,TGTGCCAGCAGTTTGGGCGGGGGGCTCTATGGCTACACCTTC,CASSLGGGLYGYTF
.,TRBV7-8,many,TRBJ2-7,TGTGCCAGCAGCTTAAAGGGCGGGCAGGCCGAGCAGTACTTC,CASSLKGGQAEQYF
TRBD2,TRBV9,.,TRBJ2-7,TGTGCCAGCAGCTCCGAACTAGCGGGGAGCTCCTACGAGCAGTACTTC,CASSSELAGSSYEQYF
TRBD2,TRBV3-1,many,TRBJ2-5,TGTGCCAGCAGCCATCGACTAGCGTCGGAGACCCAGTACTTC,CASSHRLASETQYF
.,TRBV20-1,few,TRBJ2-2,TGCAGTGCTGGGCAAGGGGAAAGGGCGAACACCGGGGAGCTGTTTTTT,CSAGQGERANTGELFF
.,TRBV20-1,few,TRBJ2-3,TGCAGTGCTAGTGGATCGAGGAGATCAGATACGCAGTATTTT,CSASGSRRSDTQYF
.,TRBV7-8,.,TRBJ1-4,TGTGCCAGCAGCTTACAAGAGGGTTCTAATGAAAAACTGTTTTTT,CASSLQEGSNEKLFF
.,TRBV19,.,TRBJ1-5,TGTGCCAGTGTAAGAGACAGTCGCAATCAGCCCCAGCATTTT,CASVRDSRNQPQHF
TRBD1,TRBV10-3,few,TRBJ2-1,TGTGCCATCAGTACCCGGGACAGCCAGTACAATGAGCAGTTCTTC,CAISTRDSQYNEQFF
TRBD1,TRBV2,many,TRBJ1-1,TGTGCCAGCACCCGGGGACAGGGGAACACTGAAGCTTTCTTT,CASTRGQGNTEAFF
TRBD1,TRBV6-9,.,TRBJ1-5,TGTGCCAGCAGTTACTCGAACAGGGGGGATCAGCCCCAGCATTTT,CASSYSNRGDQPQHF